The text below deals with one T cell receptor beta chain. Only a few counts were recorded for this clonotype. Its antigen is unknown. Within one base of it there is no much larger clone, and no base qualities were kept. Amplification of TCR beta CDR3 regions was carried out from RNA transcripts. The first round of RT-PCR for the TCR CDR3 was performed with the HTBI primer set and the Qiagen OneStep RT-PCR kit. Libraries were constructed in a second round of multiplex PCR, after which size selection and purification were performed. Libraries were sequenced paired-end with 100 bp reads on an Illumina HiSeq2000. The published analysis was carried out like this. SOAPnuke was used to process the raw data, removing reads that contained adapters or uncalled bases, had a mean Phred below 15, or lacked an exact match to the constant primer or identifier. High-quality paired reads were merged using COPE v1.2.5, and each unique nucleotide sequence was defined as a clonotype. MiTCR v1.1 was used to align clonotypes to the IMGT TRBV, TRBD and TRBJ reference segments. The analysis included only V-J combinations with a frequency above 0.0001, which together covered 99.2% of the repertoires. The TCS score was defined as the ratio of F50 (clonal expansion) to E x V (chaos), calculated using BLOSUM62-based TCRdist between CDR3 peptides within each V-J. Welch's t-statistics and random forest reduced approximately 520 V-J features to roughly 13, which were used in a naive Bayes classifier (R e1071). TCRdb handled the public reads itself, with Q25 trimming in fastp and clone calling in MiXCR, and kept productive beta chains. Every entry covers one CDR3 protein and lists the most common genes and DNA from its rows. The authors' filters were not applied to this entry. In all, the sample holds 190,000 or so distinct CDR3 sequences, and approximately 16% of those were seen once. The ten largest clones represent roughly two fifths of the sample.

This entry belongs to a study of T cells in Graves' hyperthyroidism and ophthalmopathy (dated by TCRdb to between 2017 and 2020). Background for the entire study: Peripheral blood samples were taken at initial diagnosis, before any treatment was given. TCR V-J signatures able to tell the groups apart were searched for in a discovery cohort of around 95 patients, of whom over 40 had Graves' ophthalmopathy and about 55 had stable Graves' hyperthyroidism. For training and testing, the 80 to 100 patients in the discovery cohort were randomly divided in a 7:3 ratio. After sampling, hyperthyroidism patients received methimazole starting at 30 mg daily, and ophthalmopathy patients received high-dose intravenous methylprednisolone. The study also compared thyroid tissue and blood T-cell repertoires from a handful of Graves' hyperthyroidism patients. The paper describes TCR Vbeta CDR3 sequencing of more than 120 peripheral blood samples, made up of 43 ophthalmopathy patients, approximately 73 hyperthyroidism patients and 17 progressor patients. An independent validation cohort of around 19 hyperthyroidism patients and about 15 patients who later progressed to ophthalmopathy tested prospective prediction of ophthalmopathy. The investigation overall reported the following: During validation, the model predicted progression to ophthalmopathy a median of approximately 7 months ahead of onset, with roughly 65% sensitivity and about 75% specificity. Sample size was not statistically predetermined, and investigators were not blinded to group allocation. Most expanded thyroid clonotypes (frequency above 0.001) were also found in blood, which suggests that blood repertoires may mirror thyroid immune responses. A model built on a 13 V-J signature distinguished ophthalmopathy from stable hyperthyroidism, reaching 85% to 90% sensitivity and 81.08% specificity in cross-validation and 80%/75% in testing.

The CDR3, cysteine through phenylalanine, is 12 amino acids long. CDR3 DNA is the only sequence kept; it has 36 bases, read in frame from the first base. The germline V gene supplies CDR1 SNHLY and CDR2 FYNNEI. Trimming at the junction amounts to 6 bases on V and 1 base on J, and the germline ends lie 6 bases apart. Graves' hyperthyroidism was defined as stable when no progression to ophthalmopathy occurred over 18 months of follow-up. The hyperthyroidism patients were between 18 and 65 years old and newly diagnosed, with a disease duration of less than 2 months. Any patient with an uncontrolled infection, another autoimmune disease, pregnancy or lactation was excluded. Clinical symptoms, serum thyroxine and TRAb, thyroid ultrasound, and orbital computed tomography formed the basis for the diagnoses. PBMCs were isolated from 7.5 to 10 ml of fresh peripheral blood by Ficoll-Paque density gradient centrifugation. Trizol reagent was used to extract total RNA, and RNA quality was then checked on an Agilent 2100 Bioanalyzer.

The sequencing sample was made of blood. The sequence joins TRBV2 to TRBJ1-2; a weak D assignment points to TRBD1 (5 bases agree). This receptor was taken from a man in his forties with Graves' hyperthyroidism. The DNA sequence reads TGTGCCAGCAGCAGGGTTAACTATGGCTACACCTTC. Translated, this gives CASSRVNYGYTF.